The source of this TCR beta chain is a study of human T cells and chemical hapten exposure. Overall study findings and caveats: Expanded TCRs were compared with controls, and the expanded TCRs formed significantly more large CDR3 similarity clusters.

The CDR3 has 15 amino acids. Germline V lookup: CDR1 KGHSH, CDR2 LQKENI. V was pared by 6 bases and J by 8 bases, with 20 bases between. Per the original data handling: Between about 23,224 and 700,000 TCRs appeared in each sample, and the median stood at 95,638. A single record per CDR3 protein comes from TCRdb applying MiXCR to the RACE reads. V and J calls and clone size were set by TCRdb, not the authors. The top ten clones hold 3% to 4% of a sample with about 84,000 distinct CDR3 sequences, 10% to 11% of them seen once. This clonotype was found many times. Its antigen is still unknown. This sample's time point: patch test 3, about 24 weeks after DPC sensitization. Stated treatment: therapeutic diphenylcyclopropenone sensitization with weekly scalp DPC.

The rearrangement uses TRBV18 and TRBJ2-1; the D call may be TRBD1 or TRBD2 (6 bases each). The sample was whole blood, taken in connection with sensitization to the hapten diphenylcyclopropenone (DPC). This TCR was sampled from a woman aged 45 to 65 with alopecia areata. Some clones in this sample may be carry-over from other donors' samples. The CDR3 reads CASSRGGPRGDEQFF. CDR3 DNA sequence: TGTGCCAGCTCCCGAGGGGGGCCAAGGGGCGATGAGCAGTTCTTC.